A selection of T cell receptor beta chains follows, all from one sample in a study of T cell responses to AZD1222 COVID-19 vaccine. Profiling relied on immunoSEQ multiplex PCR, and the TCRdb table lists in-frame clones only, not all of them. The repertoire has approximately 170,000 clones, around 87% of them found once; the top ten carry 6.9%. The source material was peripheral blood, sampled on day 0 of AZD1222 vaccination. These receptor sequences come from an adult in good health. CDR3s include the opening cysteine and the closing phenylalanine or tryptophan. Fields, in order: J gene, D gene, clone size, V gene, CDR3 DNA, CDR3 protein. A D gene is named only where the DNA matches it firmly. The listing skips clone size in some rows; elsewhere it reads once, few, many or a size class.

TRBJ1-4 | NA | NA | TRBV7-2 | TGTGCCAGCAGCTTAGGGTCGTATGCGGAACTGTTTTTT | CASSLGSYAELFF
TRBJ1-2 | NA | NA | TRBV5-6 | TGTGCCAGCAGCTTGTCAGGGGAGGACTATGGCTACACCTTC | CASSLSGEDYGYTF
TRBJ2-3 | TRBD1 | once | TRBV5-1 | TGCGCCAGCAGATCGGACAGGGGGCTTAGCACAGATACGCAGTATTTT | CASRSDRGLSTDTQYF
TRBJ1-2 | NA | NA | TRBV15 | TGTGCCACCAGCAGAGATCAACGCCCCAAGGGGATCGACACCTTC | CATSRDQRPKGIDTF
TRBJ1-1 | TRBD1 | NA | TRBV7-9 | TGTGCCAGCAGCTCCCCCCGGGACAGGAGGGTTCGCACTGAAGCTTTCTTT | CASSSPRDRRVRTEAFF
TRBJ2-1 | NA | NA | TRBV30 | TGTGCCTGGAGTCCGGAATCCGGGACCCCCGGCCCCTACAATGAGCAGTTCTTC | CAWSPESGTPGPYNEQFF
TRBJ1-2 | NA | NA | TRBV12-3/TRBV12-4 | TGTGCCAGCAGTTTAAGTGTTGGCTACACCTTC | CASSLSVGYTF
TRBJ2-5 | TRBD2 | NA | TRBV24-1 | TGTGCCACCAGGGGGGAGGGCGAAGAGACCCAGTACTTC | CATRGEGEETQYF
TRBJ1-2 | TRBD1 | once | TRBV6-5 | TGTGCCAGCAGGCCTGACAGGGGGCAGGCCTATGGCTACACCTTC | CASRPDRGQAYGYTF
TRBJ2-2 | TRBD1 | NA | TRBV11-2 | TGTGCCAGCAGCTTAGCCCCAGGGACAGGCAACGCCGGGGAGCTGTTTTTT | CASSLAPGTGNAGELFF